Included here is one T cell receptor beta chain sequence, with context. Its antigen is not identified. TCRdb's table, derived via immunoSEQ multiplex PCR, lists solely in-frame clones and lacks some. The sample has tens of thousands of clones, roughly 80% seen once. The data stem from a study of PD-1 blockade in classical Hodgkin lymphoma. Across the whole study: Once every 2 weeks, patients received intravenous nivolumab at 3 mg/kg.

The CDR3 extends over 13 amino acids. V was pared by 6 bases and J by 3 bases, with 11 bases between. Germline CDR1 and CDR2: MNHEY and SMNVEV (reference sequence). Points from the study as a whole: Partial responders and progressors had significantly lower baseline TCR diversity.

Noted time point: cycle 4 day 1 (C4D1), after 6 weeks of nivolumab. Brentuximab vedotin exposure varied, and every patient relapsed after autologous stem cell transplantation. The clonotype comes from a human donor with classical Hodgkin lymphoma. The sequencing here drew on peripheral blood mononuclear cells (PBMCs), taken before the fourth cycle of nivolumab. The chain joins TRBV27 to TRBJ1-2; D perhaps matches TRBD1 (6 bases). This CDR3 is CASRKQGHYGYTF. CDR3 nucleotides: TGTGCCAGCAGAAAACAGGGACACTATGGCTACACCTTC.